Here is one TCR beta chain with its context. This clonotype was detected only a few times. Its antigen is unknown. No clone much larger than this one lies a single base away; base qualities are absent. This specimen's time point label, per the study, means: pre-sensitization, week 0. The treatment or condition label on this specimen signifies: therapeutic diphenylcyclopropenone sensitization with weekly scalp DPC. At every patch-test visit, the blood draw took place before the patch test was put on. To be eligible, patients had to be aged 18 to 70, diagnosed with alopecia and judged suitable for DPC therapy, while pregnant patients were excluded. Total RNA was extracted from unfractionated whole blood collected in Tempus Blood RNA tubes. The germline V gene encodes CDR1 KGHSH and CDR2 LQKENI. The cysteine opens and the phenylalanine closes a CDR3 of 15 amino acids. Only the CDR3 part of the read is kept: 45 bases, read in frame from the first base. V and J are truncated by 0 bases and 9 bases respectively, leaving an intervening sequence of 15 bases.

The entry originates in a study of human T cells and chemical hapten exposure (dated by TCRdb to about 2021). Concerning the study at large: For sensitization, 2% DPC in acetone was applied to a roughly 2 cm by roughly 2 cm area of upper inner arm skin. Throughout the study period of about 23 weeks, patients also received therapeutic DPC doses to the scalp every week. Alopecia areata with under or over 50% scalp involvement, alopecia totalis and alopecia universalis were represented in the patient cohort, which was mostly female. Libraries were pooled for sequencing, and per-sample TCR yields varied mainly because of small differences in library volumes within the pool. For TCR sequencing, blood came from twenty-nine alopecia patients at anywhere from one to four time points (pre-sensitization, 2, 6 and 24 weeks). The study tracked peripheral blood TCR repertoire changes in vivo during primary and secondary sensitization to the hapten diphenylcyclopropenone (DPC) in alopecia patients. Patch testing was performed on the upper back with Finn chambers containing 0.01% DPC, and the patch tests were scored after 6 days according to International Contact Dermatitis Research Group standards. Blood was sampled from patients pre-sensitization (week 0) and at 2, 6 and about 24 weeks after DPC sensitization.

To prepare the library, RACE was applied. Sequencing instrument: NextSeq 500. During library preparation, unique molecular identifiers were attached to individual cDNA molecules so that TCRs could be counted quantitatively and reproducibly. Both TCR alpha and TCR beta chains were sequenced from each blood RNA sample. The original pipeline was this. The median number of TCRs per sample was some 100,000, ranging from about 20,000 to 690,600. The Decombinator software suite was used to annotate V, J and CDR3 in the TCR reads. Every sample was subsampled to the same number of TCRs (28,000) for the PS versus PT1 abundance plots. TCRs were defined as expanded if absent before sensitization and observed at least eight times at the 2-week time point. Using fastp trimming at Q25 and MiXCR clonotype assembly, TCRdb reanalyzed the public sequencing data and kept in-frame beta chains. CDR3 protein duplicates are merged, each entry listing the most common genes and DNA. These V and J calls rely on TCRdb rather than the paper's analysis. This sample lists approximately 370,000 distinct CDR3 sequences; around 5.5% were detected once. Around 8.8% of the sample is in the top ten clones.

What the work shows at the level of the full study, not this receptor alone: A positive correlation was found between the number of PT1 expanded TCRs and patch test score, with significance reached at thresholds 8, 16 and 32 but not 4. Compared with pre-sensitization or healthy control sets, expanded TCRs formed significantly more large CDR3 similarity clusters, which is consistent with antigen-driven responses. Because every patient had alopecia, a presumed autoimmune disease, the patients' immune response might differ from that of healthy individuals. Repeated subsampling changed both the strength of the expansion versus patch-test correlation and the threshold at which the correlation became significant. The number of TCRs above 1 in 1000 frequency did not change with DPC sensitization; there was no evidence of global repertoire structure alterations.

The origin of this receptor is a woman younger than 30 with alopecia areata. Some clones in this sample may be carry-over from other donors' samples. The sequencing here drew on whole blood, taken in connection with sensitization to the hapten diphenylcyclopropenone (DPC). The sequence links TRBV18 to TRBJ2-1; confidence is insufficient to name the D gene. The CDR3 loop reads CASSPPMKLGAEQFF. The bases read TGTGCCAGCTCACCACCGATGAAACTGGGCGCTGAGCAGTTCTTC.